The next 22 T cell receptor beta chains were all read from a single sample in a study of CD8 T cells in ankylosing spondylitis. The antigens these receptors bind are not known. Study outcomes and limitations: Ankylosing spondylitis blood appeared to carry a characteristic TCR beta motif of fewer than 10 highly homologous variants.

Each CDR3 protein gets one entry after TCRdb re-called the 5' RACE reads with MiXCR. The repertoire consists of roughly 220,000 distinct CDR3 sequences, with around 20% occurring once and the leading ten covering about 44%. The material sequenced was blood, either unsorted or a sorted T cell fraction (not recorded which). The receptor source for this set is a male donor with ankylosing spondylitis.

This clonotype was observed a few times. The chain combines TRBV4-3 with TRBJ2-7; D gene ambiguous. The CDR3 loop spans 13 amino acids. V was cut by 0 bases and J by 3 bases, with 6 bases left in between. Germline V gene lookup returns CDR1 LGHNA and CDR2 YSLEER. Written as DNA, the CDR3 is TGCGCCAGCAGCCAAGACCTCGGCTACGAGCAGTACTTC. It codes for CASSQDLGYEQYF.

This clonotype was observed at least ten times. This rearrangement joins TRBV20-1 to TRBJ2-1; 10 nucleotides agree with TRBD1. After removal of 3 bases from V and 3 bases from J, the junction contained 14 bases not matched to a gene. Germline lookup yields CDR1 DFQATT and CDR2 SNEGSKA (reference sequence). The CDR3 covers 18 residues. The DNA for the CDR3 is TGCAGTGCTAGTGGCTTTCTTAGACAGGGGGCCCTCTACAATGAGCAGTTCTTC. Its protein product is CSASGFLRQGALYNEQFF.

This clonotype was seen only a few times. The chain carries TRBV14 and TRBJ2-7, with D perhaps matching TRBD2 (5 bases). The V and J ends lost 0 bases and 5 bases respectively, with 14 bases between them. Germline V lookup: CDR1 SGHDN, CDR2 FVKESK. CDR3 size: 15 residues. The DNA for the CDR3 is TGTGCCAGCAGCCAAGATCCCGCTAGCTTCAACGAGCAGTACTTC. Protein product: CASSQDPASFNEQYF.

The rearrangement joins TRBV23-1 to TRBJ2-1; D is undetermined. TRBV23-1 is classed as an ORF, of uncertain function. Trimming pared 0 bases from V and 0 bases from J, leaving 9 bases between. The CDR3 has 16 residues. The CDR3 coding sequence is TGCGCCAGCAGTCAATCGCCGGCTTTCTCCTACAATGAGCAGTTCTTC. Translation: CASSQSPAFSYNEQFF.

This clonotype was counted many times. The rearrangement uses TRBV5-1 and TRBJ2-7; D may be TRBD2 (7 bases). Between the trimmed V and J ends, which lost 3 bases and 5 bases, there was a span of 18 bases. Germline V CDR1 and CDR2: SGHRS, YFSETQ. The CDR3 has 15 amino acids. The CDR3 nucleotides read TGCGCCAGCAGCTCAGGGGCGGGGGCCGTCAACGAGCAGTACTTC. This encodes CASSSGAGAVNEQYF.

This clonotype was observed a few times. This chain uses TRBV7-9 with TRBJ2-7; 12 nucleotides agree with TRBD2. The CDR3 contains 17 residues. Germline CDR1 reads SEHNR; CDR2 reads FQNEAQ (reference sequence). V lost 0 bases, J lost 7 bases, and 10 bases stayed unmatched. CDR3: CASSLALAGGPSVEQYF. The CDR3 nucleotides read TGTGCCAGCAGCTTAGCCCTAGCGGGAGGGCCGTCGGTTGAGCAGTACTTC.

This clonotype was picked up many times. The chain joins TRBV27 to TRBJ2-2, with 11 bases aligning to TRBD2. The V segment lost 7 bases and the J segment 5 bases; nucleotides outside the gene matches: 9. Per the germline V gene, CDR1 is MNHEY and CDR2 is SMNVEV (reference sequence). This CDR3 region has 16 residues. The CDR3, as DNA: TGTGCCAGCATGGGGCTAGCGGGAGGTTATACCGGGGAGCTGTTTTTT. It translates to CASMGLAGGYTGELFF.

The chain recombines TRBV4-3 with TRBJ2-7; tentatively, D is TRBD1 (6 bases). Germline V gene sequence: CDR1 LGHNA, CDR2 YSLEER. Deletions cut 0 bases from V and 2 bases from J, with 11 bases between. The CDR3 is made up of 15 amino acids. The CDR3 loop is CASSQDLEGAYEQYF. In DNA, the CDR3 is TGCGCCAGCAGCCAAGATCTTGAGGGGGCCTACGAGCAGTACTTC.

This clonotype came up a few times. The chain joins TRBV25-1 to TRBJ2-2; 8 nucleotides line up with TRBD2. The germline V gene has CDR1 MGHDK and CDR2 SYGVNS. With V trimmed by 2 bases and J by 0 bases, 8 bases remained unmatched. There are 18 residues in the CDR3. CDR3 in amino acids: CASSERGGPKTNTGELFF. In DNA, the CDR3 is TGTGCCAGCAGTGAACGGGGGGGGCCGAAAACGAACACCGGGGAGCTGTTTTTT.

The chain employs TRBV9 and TRBJ2-7, with 9 positions matching TRBD2. Losses at the gene ends were 4 bases for V and 4 bases for J; bases not matched to a gene: 9. Germline V gives CDR1 SGDLS, CDR2 YYNGEE. CDR3 length: 15 residues. The DNA of the CDR3 is TGTGCCAGCAGCCCATCGGGTAGCGGGAGTTACGAGCAGTACTTC. Translation: CASSPSGSGSYEQYF.

This clonotype was detected only a few times. The chain employs TRBV5-5 and TRBJ2-7; no reliable D call. CDR3 length: 16 residues. The germline CDR1 and CDR2 sequences are SGHKS and YYEKEE (reference sequence). Trimming left V 4 bases short and J 4 bases short, with 21 bases between. This CDR3 reads CASSLLQSPPMYEQYF. In nucleotides, the CDR3 is TGTGCCAGCAGCCTCCTACAATCTCCACCTATGTACGAGCAGTACTTC.

The chain recombines TRBV7-2 with TRBJ1-5; D not resolved. Deletions cut 6 bases from V and 3 bases from J, with 9 bases between. This CDR3 contains 13 residues. Germline-derived CDR1 and CDR2 are SGHTA and FQGNSA. The CDR3 bases are TGTGCCAGCAGTATCTGGGACAATCAGCCCCAGCATTTT. This encodes CASSIWDNQPQHF.

This clonotype was counted only a few times. V is TRBV2 and J is TRBJ2-7; tentatively, D is TRBD2 (6 bases). V gave up 1 base and J gave up 2 bases, with 12 bases separating them. This CDR3 is 15 amino acids long. Germline V gene data show CDR1 as SNHLY and CDR2 as FYNNEI. CDR3 in amino acids: CASSEGGGAAYEQYF. The CDR3 DNA sequence: TGTGCCAGCAGTGAAGGCGGCGGGGCGGCCTACGAGCAGTACTTC.

This clonotype has a handful of counts. The chain employs TRBV10-3 and TRBJ2-1; D may be TRBD1 or TRBD2 (6 bases each). CDR1 is ENHRY and CDR2 is SYGVKD in the germline V gene. V was pared by 3 bases and J by 0 bases, with 12 bases between. CDR3 length: 16 residues. The CDR3 protein is CAISDRGLSSYNEQFF. In nucleotides, the CDR3 is TGTGCCATCAGTGATCGGGGGCTAAGCTCCTACAATGAGCAGTTCTTC.

This clonotype has just one count. J is TRBJ2-3 and V is TRBV20-1; D is unclear. The CDR3 covers 15 residues. V dropped 3 bases and J dropped 1 base, with 14 bases sitting between them. Germline V lookup: CDR1 DFQATT, CDR2 SNEGSKA (reference sequence). CDR3 region: CSARIRNDGTDTQYF. DNA for the CDR3: TGCAGTGCTAGGATTCGGAACGACGGCACAGATACGCAGTATTTT.

V gene TRBV6-5 combines with J gene TRBJ1-2; D remains ambiguous. Germline values: CDR1 MNHEY, CDR2 SVGAGI. Between the trimmed V and J ends, which lost 5 bases and 3 bases, there was a span of 16 bases. This CDR3 is built from 15 residues. The CDR3: CASSILQEPYYGYTF. As DNA, the CDR3 is TGTGCCAGCAGTATCCTCCAGGAACCGTACTATGGCTACACCTTC.

This clonotype came up a few times. The CDR3, as DNA: TGCAGTGCTAGAGTTCGACAGGGCGTGCACACTGAAGCTTTCTTT. This sequence encodes CSARVRQGVHTEAFF. The V gene is TRBV20-1, the J gene TRBJ1-1; 7 nucleotides align to TRBD1. Germline V gene sequence: CDR1 DFQATT, CDR2 SNEGSKA (reference sequence). The V segment lost 1 base and the J segment 3 bases; nucleotides outside the gene matches: 8. This CDR3 is built from 15 residues.

V gene TRBV20-1 combines with J gene TRBJ1-1, with D tentatively TRBD1 (5 bases). Germline CDR1 is DFQATT and CDR2 is SNEGSKA (reference sequence). This CDR3 comprises 14 residues. V lost 3 bases and J lost 5, with 16 bases in between. The CDR3 nucleotides are TGCAGTGCTAGGATAGGGGCAGAGTGGACTGAAGCTTTCTTT. Encoded protein: CSARIGAEWTEAFF.

This rearrangement joins TRBV12-3 or TRBV12-4 to TRBJ2-7, with D perhaps TRBD2 (6 bases). V was shortened by 5 bases and J by 3 bases, with 14 bases between the two germline ends. The CDR3 has 14 amino acids. The CDR3 spells CASSDRDFNYEQYF. CDR3 nucleotides: TGTGCCAGCAGTGACCGGGACTTCAACTACGAGCAGTACTTC.

This clonotype has at least ten counts. The chain has TRBV12-3 or TRBV12-4 and TRBJ2-7; D is unclear. V was clipped by 3 bases and J by 0 bases, with 6 bases between them. The CDR3 runs to 13 residues. In DNA, the CDR3 is TGTGCCAGCAGTTTCGAGAGCTCCTACGAGCAGTACTTC. As protein: CASSFESSYEQYF.

This clonotype was counted only a few times. The chain couples TRBV7-9 to TRBJ2-1; no clear D gene. This CDR3 is built from 13 residues. Germline V CDR1 and CDR2: SEHNR, FQNEAQ (reference sequence). V lost 1 base and J 4 bases, leaving 5 bases between the germline ends. CDR3 region: CASSLVFYNEQFF. Written as DNA, the CDR3 is TGTGCCAGCAGCTTAGTGTTTTACAATGAGCAGTTCTTC.

This clonotype has a handful of counts. The genes are TRBV7-2 and TRBJ2-7; a possible D gene is TRBD2 (6 bases). Germline V lookup: CDR1 SGHTA, CDR2 FQGNSA. CDR3 size: 14 residues. Trimming pared 1 base from V and 4 bases from J, leaving 11 bases between. The CDR3: CASSLVLADYEQYF. CDR3 bases: TGTGCCAGCAGCTTAGTGTTAGCGGATTACGAGCAGTACTTC.